This passage covers 27 T cell receptor beta chains from one sample sequenced in a study of T cells after yellow fever vaccination. One entry per CDR3 protein, called by TCRdb with MiXCR from the 5' RACE reads. Among more than 450,000 distinct CDR3 sequences, 20% to 25% were seen once, and the ten largest hold about 16%. The sample in question was PBMCs, obtained less than 25 days after the first yellow fever vaccination. The source of these receptors is a man aged 18-30 years who received the YFV17D yellow fever vaccine.

The J gene is TRBJ2-3, the V gene TRBV12-3 or TRBV12-4; D ambiguous. Trimming took off 3 bases at V and 4 bases at J, with 11 bases between the two ends. This CDR3 has 14 residues. CDR3 bases: TGTGCCAGCAGTTTCTCCGAAAACTCAGATACGCAGTATTTT. Translating gives CASSFSENSDTQYF.

The sample holds a few counts of this clonotype. The chain links TRBV10-3 to TRBJ2-3; 11 bases agree with TRBD2. Germline V gives CDR1 ENHRY, CDR2 SYGVKD. Trimming removed 3 bases from V and 2 bases from J; junction bases left unmatched: 7. This CDR3 is 17 amino acids long. The DNA of the CDR3 is TGTGCCATCAGTGACTCGACTAGCGGGGAATCCACAGATACGCAGTATTTT. Translating it yields CAISDSTSGESTDTQYF.

The chain is built from TRBV6-5 and TRBJ2-5, with TRBD2 matching 10 bases. The CDR3 is 16 residues long. In germline, CDR1 is MNHEY, CDR2 SVGAGI. Unmatched junction bases numbered 8, after V lost 2 bases and J lost 5 bases. For the CDR3, the DNA is TGTGCCAGCAGTTACGGGCCTAGCGGGGGTTGGGAGACCCAGTACTTC. Protein product: CASSYGPSGGWETQYF.

The chain recombines TRBV7-2 with TRBJ2-2; a possible D gene is TRBD2 (5 bases). The CDR3 is 16 amino acids. Germline-derived CDR1 and CDR2 are SGHTA and FQGNSA. V was trimmed by 5 bases and J by 4 bases, leaving 17 bases between them. In DNA form, the CDR3 reads TGTGCCAGCAGCCTGAACCTCCGGGATCGCACCGGGGAGCTGTTTTTT. It specifies CASSLNLRDRTGELFF.

A few counts support this clonotype. DNA for the CDR3: TGTGCCAGCAGTCTTAGCGGGGGGGCCGTATATACGCAGTATTTT. This encodes CASSLSGGAVYTQYF. V and J are TRBV7-2 and TRBJ2-3; 11 bases are shared with TRBD2. Germline loops: CDR1 SGHTA, CDR2 FQGNSA. CDR3 size: 15 residues. V shed 6 bases and J 7 bases; nucleotides not matched to a gene: 9. Filled out from reference TRBV7-2 and TRBJ2-3, the complete variable domain reads GAGVSQSPSNKVTEKGKDVELRCDPISGHTALYWYRQSLGQGLEFLIYFQGNSAPDKSGLPSDRFSAERTGGSVSTLTIQRTQQEDSAVYLCASSLSGGAVYTQYFGPGTRLTVL.

This chain uses TRBV27 with TRBJ1-3, with 7 nucleotides matching TRBD1. CDR1 and CDR2 from the germline V gene are MNHEY and SMNVEV (reference sequence). V shed 9 bases, J shed 2 bases, and the junction held 7 bases outside the gene matches. The CDR3 sequence is 14 residues long. The CDR3 DNA reads TGTGCCAGTAAAACCGGGACAGCTGGAAACACCATATATTTT. It yields the protein CASKTGTAGNTIYF.

V usage is TRBV4-3 and J usage is TRBJ2-7; D remains unclear. This CDR3 contains 17 residues. Per germline, CDR1 LGHNA and CDR2 YSLEER. The ends were cut back, 0 bases at V and 4 bases at J, with 19 bases in the middle. The CDR3 here is CASSQDINSFPNYEQYF. CDR3 coding DNA: TGCGCCAGCAGCCAAGACATCAACTCCTTCCCCAATTACGAGCAGTACTTC.

This clonotype was seen a handful of times. V gene TRBV28 combines with J gene TRBJ2-6; 8 positions match TRBD1. The CDR3 contains 16 residues. After removal of 4 bases from V and 8 bases from J, the junction contained 10 bases not matched to a gene. The germline V gene encodes CDR1 MDHEN and CDR2 SYDVKM. This CDR3 reads CASSSIGQGTTNVLTF. In nucleotides, the CDR3 is TGTGCCAGCAGTTCAATCGGACAGGGAACTACCAACGTCCTGACTTTC.

This clonotype was seen only a few times. The chain links TRBV7-9 to TRBJ2-1; TRBD1 is a possible D gene (6 bases). With 5 bases removed from V and 5 bases from J, the gap between germline ends came to 19 bases. CDR1 is SEHNR and CDR2 is FQNEAQ in the germline V gene (reference sequence). This CDR3 comprises 16 residues. For the CDR3, the DNA is TGTGCCAGCAGCCTTTACGACCTGTGGACAGACAATGAGCAGTTCTTC. It encodes CASSLYDLWTDNEQFF.

The chain recombines TRBV5-1 with TRBJ2-7; D call uncertain. The ends were cut back, 0 bases at V and 7 bases at J, with 14 bases in the middle. Germline CDR1 and CDR2: SGHRS and YFSETQ. CDR3 length equals 14 residues. The CDR3 DNA reads as TGCGCCAGCAGCTTGGTACCGGCCAGCTCTGAGCAGTACTTC. Amino acid sequence: CASSLVPASSEQYF.

This clonotype was counted between two and nine times. The chain recombines TRBV3-1 with TRBJ1-1; TRBD1 is a possible D gene (5 bases). Germline V lookup: CDR1 LGHDT, CDR2 YNNKEL (reference sequence). The CDR3 length is 12 residues. V shed 2 bases and J shed 10 bases, with 11 bases lying between them. CDR3 in amino acids: CASSQSGAGAFF. The CDR3 bases are TGTGCCAGCAGCCAAAGCGGGGCCGGAGCTTTCTTT.

Written as DNA, the CDR3 is TGCGCCAGCAGCCCTATCTCTAGCGGGGGCCAAGAGACCCAGTACTTC. The encoded protein is CASSPISSGGQETQYF. The gene calls are TRBV5-1 and TRBJ2-5; 10 nucleotides line up with TRBD2. CDR1 and CDR2 (germline): SGHRS, YFSETQ. V shed 4 bases and J 1 base; nucleotides not matched to a gene: 7. This CDR3 contains 16 residues.

This chain connects TRBV4-3 to TRBJ2-7, with D possibly called TRBD1 or TRBD2 (5 bases each). Germline V CDR1 and CDR2: LGHNA, YSLEER. This CDR3 region has 15 residues. The V and J ends lost 3 bases and 2 bases respectively, with 14 bases between them. The DNA for the CDR3 is TGCGCCAGCAGCCAGGGACGACCTCAACCCTACGAGCAGTACTTC. Translating gives CASSQGRPQPYEQYF.

This clonotype has more than one count but fewer than ten. The CDR3 nucleotides are TGCAGTGCTAGGCCCGGGACCACCTACGAGCAGTACGTC. Residues: CSARPGTTYEQYV. The V call is TRBV20-1, the J call TRBJ2-7; D possibly matches TRBD1 or TRBD2 (5 bases each). Germline V gene sequence: CDR1 DFQATT, CDR2 SNEGSKA (reference sequence). CDR3 length: 13 residues. Trimming cost V 3 bases and J 2 bases, with 11 bases left between them.

Only a few counts were recorded for this clonotype. The rearrangement joins TRBV5-1 to TRBJ2-3; TRBD1 matches 8 bases. The germline V gene has CDR1 SGHRS and CDR2 YFSETQ. The CDR3 is 14 residues long. The junction had 4 bases not matched to a gene; V was cut back by 4 bases and J by 3 bases. CDR3 coding DNA: TGCGCCAGCAGCATGGACAGGGAGACAGATACGCAGTATTTT. Protein product: CASSMDRETDTQYF. Filled out from reference TRBV5-1 and TRBJ2-3, the complete variable domain reads KAGVTQTPRYLIKTRGQQVTLSCSPISGHRSVSWYQQTPGQGLQFLFEYFSETQRNKGNFPGRFSGRQFSNSRSEMNVSTLELGDSALYLCASSMDRETDTQYFGPGTRLTVL.

This clonotype was seen a few times. The CDR3 here is CASSRKAGGLGDTQYF. The DNA of the CDR3 is TGTGCCAGCAGCCGGAAAGCGGGGGGGCTTGGAGATACGCAGTATTTT. The rearrangement links TRBV3-1 to TRBJ2-3, with TRBD2 matching 10 bases. The CDR3 is made up of 16 amino acids. V gave up 4 bases and J gave up 5 bases; unmatched junction bases: 9. Per germline, CDR1 LGHDT and CDR2 YNNKEL (reference sequence).

This chain joins TRBV4-1 and TRBJ1-1, with TRBD1 identical over 10 bases. The V gene end was trimmed by 6 bases and the J gene end by 4 bases; junction bases not matched to a gene: 5. CDR1 and CDR2 from the germline V gene are MGHRA and YSYEKL. The CDR3 consists of 14 residues. The CDR3 sequence: CASRTGGWGTEAFF. The CDR3 nucleotides are TGCGCCAGCAGGACAGGGGGCTGGGGCACTGAAGCTTTCTTT.

This clonotype has more than one count but fewer than ten. The V and J genes are TRBV20-1 and TRBJ1-4; maybe TRBD1 (5 bases). Looked up from germline, CDR1 is DFQATT and CDR2 is SNEGSKA (reference sequence). CDR3 length: 17 amino acids. V was shortened by 0 bases and J by 13 bases, with 27 bases between the two germline ends. The CDR3 DNA follows: TGCAGTGCTAGAGATCAACTAGAGACAGACCCTTCTAGGCGACTGTTTTTT. Translating it yields CSARDQLETDPSRRLFF.

V gene TRBV4-3 combines with J gene TRBJ1-6, with D perhaps matching TRBD1 (6 bases). The CDR3 runs 14 residues. Germline assignment: CDR1 LGHNA and CDR2 YSLEER. V was cut by 4 bases and J by 8 bases, with 12 bases left in between. This chain's CDR3 is CASSPGQRDSPLHF. The CDR3 nucleotides read TGCGCCAGCAGCCCCGGACAGAGGGATTCACCCCTCCACTTT.

This clonotype was observed a few times. V is TRBV6-5 and J is TRBJ1-4; D gene ambiguous. CDR3 size: 15 residues. V was clipped by 0 bases and J by 4 bases, with 9 bases between them. CDR1 is MNHEY and CDR2 is SVGAGI in the germline V gene. CDR3 nucleotide sequence: TGTGCCAGCAGTTACTCGGGTCGGGGTAATGAAAAACTGTTTTTT. This codes for CASSYSGRGNEKLFF.

The chain joins TRBV2 to TRBJ2-1, with D perhaps being TRBD1 or TRBD2 (5 bases each). The germline V gene encodes CDR1 SNHLY and CDR2 FYNNEI. V was cut by 3 bases and J by 9 bases, with 15 bases left in between. The CDR3 has 14 residues. The CDR3 DNA sequence: TGTGCCAGCAGTGAGGTTAGCGTGGGGGTTGAGCAGTTCTTC. Amino acid sequence: CASSEVSVGVEQFF.

This clonotype has only a few counts. CDR3 in DNA: TGTGCCAGCACCCCCCCAGCCAAAAACATTCAGTACTTC. Amino acid sequence: CASTPPAKNIQYF. This chain joins TRBV12-3 or TRBV12-4 and TRBJ2-4; D uncertain. Trimming removed 7 bases from V and 0 bases from J, with 7 bases in between. The CDR3 has 13 amino acids.

V gene TRBV15 combines with J gene TRBJ2-1; 9 nucleotides line up with TRBD2. CDR1 LNHNV and CDR2 YYDKDF come from the germline V gene (reference sequence). The CDR3 spans 15 residues. Unmatched junction bases numbered 6, after V lost 0 bases and J lost 9 bases. CDR3 sequence reads: CATSRERGGRGEQFF. For the CDR3, the DNA is TGTGCCACCAGCAGAGAGCGGGGGGGCCGGGGTGAGCAGTTCTTC. The full variable domain, rest sourced from reference TRBV15 and TRBJ2-1, is DAMVIQNPRYQVTQFGKPVTLSCSQTLNHNVMYWYQQKSSQAPKLLFHYYDKDFNNEADTPDNFQSRRPNTSFCFLDIRSPGLGDTAMYLCATSRERGGRGEQFFGPGTRLTVL.

V and J are TRBV20-1 and TRBJ2-6, with D perhaps matching TRBD1 (6 bases). Trimming took off 4 bases at V and 1 base at J, with 17 bases between the two ends. This CDR3 contains 17 residues. Looked up from germline, CDR1 is DFQATT and CDR2 is SNEGSKA (reference sequence). As DNA, the CDR3 is TGCAGTGCTACCAGGGGTACAGGTCTGTCTGGGGCCAACGTCCTGACTTTC. Translation: CSATRGTGLSGANVLTF.

This clonotype was observed a few times. V is TRBV5-6 and J is TRBJ2-1, with no clear D. Per the germline V gene, CDR1 is SGHDT and CDR2 is YYEEEE. Deletions cut 4 bases from V and 3 bases from J, with 17 bases between. CDR3 length equals 16 residues. The CDR3 is CASSRGRTSHYNEQFF. The CDR3 DNA reads as TGTGCCAGCAGCCGAGGACGGACCAGTCACTACAATGAGCAGTTCTTC.

V and J are TRBV29-1 and TRBJ2-3, with TRBD2 matching over 11 bases. Germline V gene lookup returns CDR1 SQVTM and CDR2 ANQGSEA. J was trimmed by 0 bases and V by 3 bases; bases with no gene match: 11. There are 18 residues in the CDR3. The CDR3 sequence: CSVDPLAGGHSSTDTQYF. In DNA, the CDR3 is TGCAGCGTTGATCCCCTAGCGGGGGGACATTCTAGCACAGATACGCAGTATTTT.

There are a few counts of this clonotype. For the CDR3, the DNA is TGTGCCAGCAGTGACTGGGACAGCGACACCGGGGAGCTGTTTTTT. Encoded protein: CASSDWDSDTGELFF. This sequence joins TRBV27 and TRBJ2-2; 7 nucleotides match TRBD1. The ends lost 5 bases at V and 3 bases at J; junction bases unmatched: 6. The CDR3 is 15 residues long. Germline V gene sequence: CDR1 MNHEY, CDR2 SMNVEV (reference sequence).